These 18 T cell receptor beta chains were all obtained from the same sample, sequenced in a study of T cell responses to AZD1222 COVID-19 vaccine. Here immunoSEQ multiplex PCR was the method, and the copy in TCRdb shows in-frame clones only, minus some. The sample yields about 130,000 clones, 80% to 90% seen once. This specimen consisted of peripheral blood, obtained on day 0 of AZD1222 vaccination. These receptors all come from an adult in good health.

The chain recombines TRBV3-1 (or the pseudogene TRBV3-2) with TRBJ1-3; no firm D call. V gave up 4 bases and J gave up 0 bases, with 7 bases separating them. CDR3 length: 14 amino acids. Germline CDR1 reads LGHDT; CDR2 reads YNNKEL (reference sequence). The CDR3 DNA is TGTGCCAGCAGCCTGTTGAGCTCTGGAAACACCATATATTTT. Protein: CASSLLSSGNTIYF.

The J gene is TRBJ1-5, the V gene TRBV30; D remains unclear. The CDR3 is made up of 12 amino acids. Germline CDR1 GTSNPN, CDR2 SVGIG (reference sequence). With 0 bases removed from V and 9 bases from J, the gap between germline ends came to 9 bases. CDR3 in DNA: TGTGCCTGGAGTGTACGAGGGCCGCCCCAGCATTTT. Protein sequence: CAWSVRGPPQHF.

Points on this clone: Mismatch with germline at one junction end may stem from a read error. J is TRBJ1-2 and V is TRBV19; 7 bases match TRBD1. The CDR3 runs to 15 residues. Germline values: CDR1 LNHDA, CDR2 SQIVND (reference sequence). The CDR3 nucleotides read TGTGCCAGTAGTGTAGAACAGGGGAATAACTATGGCTACACCTTC. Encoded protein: CASSVEQGNNYGYTF.

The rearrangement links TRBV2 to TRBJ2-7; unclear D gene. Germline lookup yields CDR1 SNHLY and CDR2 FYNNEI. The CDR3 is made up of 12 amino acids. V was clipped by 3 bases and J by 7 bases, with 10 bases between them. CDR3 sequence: CASSEGRREQYF. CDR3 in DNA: TGTGCCAGCAGTGAGGGTAGGCGGGAGCAGTACTTC.

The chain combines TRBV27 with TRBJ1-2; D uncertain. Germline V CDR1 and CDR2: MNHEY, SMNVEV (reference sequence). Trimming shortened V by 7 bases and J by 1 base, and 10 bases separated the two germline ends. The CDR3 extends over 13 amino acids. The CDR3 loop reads CASTEDFNYGYTF. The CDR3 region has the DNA TGTGCCAGCACTGAGGATTTTAACTATGGCTACACCTTC.

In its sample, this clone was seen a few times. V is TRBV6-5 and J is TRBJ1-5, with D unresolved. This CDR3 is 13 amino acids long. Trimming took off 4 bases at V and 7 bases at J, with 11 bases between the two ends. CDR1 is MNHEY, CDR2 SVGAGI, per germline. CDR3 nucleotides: TGTGCCAGCAGTTTGGAGGGAGGACAGCCCCAGCATTTT. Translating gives CASSLEGGQPQHF.

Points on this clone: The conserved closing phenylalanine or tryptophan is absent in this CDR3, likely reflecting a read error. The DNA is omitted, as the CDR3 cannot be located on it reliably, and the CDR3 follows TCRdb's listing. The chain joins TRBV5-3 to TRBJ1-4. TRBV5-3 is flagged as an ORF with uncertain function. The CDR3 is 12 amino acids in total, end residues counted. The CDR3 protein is CARSLPDPVKSV.

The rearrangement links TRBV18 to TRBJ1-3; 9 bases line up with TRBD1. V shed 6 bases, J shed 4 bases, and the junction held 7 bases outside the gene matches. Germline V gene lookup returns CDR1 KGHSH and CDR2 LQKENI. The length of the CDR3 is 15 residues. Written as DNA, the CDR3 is TGTGCCAGCTCCCAAGGACAGGGGTACGGAAACACCATATATTTT. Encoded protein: CASSQGQGYGNTIYF.

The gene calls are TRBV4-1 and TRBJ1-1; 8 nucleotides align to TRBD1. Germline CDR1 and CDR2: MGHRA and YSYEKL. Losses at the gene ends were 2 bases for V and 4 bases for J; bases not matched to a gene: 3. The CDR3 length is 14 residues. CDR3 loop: CASSQPTGGTEAFF. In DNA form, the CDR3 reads TGCGCCAGCAGCCAACCTACAGGGGGCACTGAAGCTTTCTTT.

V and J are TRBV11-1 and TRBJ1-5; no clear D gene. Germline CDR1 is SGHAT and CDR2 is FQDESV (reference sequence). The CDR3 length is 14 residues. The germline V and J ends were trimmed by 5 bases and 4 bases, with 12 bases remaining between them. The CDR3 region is CASSVGQQNQPQHF. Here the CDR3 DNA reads TGTGCCAGCAGCGTCGGGCAGCAGAATCAGCCCCAGCATTTT.

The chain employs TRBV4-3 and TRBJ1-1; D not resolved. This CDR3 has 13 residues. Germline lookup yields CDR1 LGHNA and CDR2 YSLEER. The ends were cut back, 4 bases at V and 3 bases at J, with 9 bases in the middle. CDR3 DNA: TGCGCCAGCAGCCCCGAAGGCGACACTGAAGCTTTCTTT. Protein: CASSPEGDTEAFF.

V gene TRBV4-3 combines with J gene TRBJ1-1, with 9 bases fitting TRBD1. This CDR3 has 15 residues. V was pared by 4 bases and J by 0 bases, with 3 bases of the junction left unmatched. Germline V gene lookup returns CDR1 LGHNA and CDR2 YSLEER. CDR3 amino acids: CASSPHRGLNTEAFF. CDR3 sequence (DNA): TGCGCCAGCAGCCCGCACAGGGGGCTGAACACTGAAGCTTTCTTT.

The CDR3 sequence: CASSLLVTGELFF. CDR3 sequence (DNA): TGTGCCAGCAGCTTGTTGGTGACCGGGGAGCTGTTTTTT. The V call is TRBV5-5, the J call TRBJ2-2, with D unresolved. The germline V gene has CDR1 SGHKS and CDR2 YYEKEE (reference sequence). The CDR3 totals 13 residues. V gave up 1 base and J gave up 5 bases, with 6 bases separating them.

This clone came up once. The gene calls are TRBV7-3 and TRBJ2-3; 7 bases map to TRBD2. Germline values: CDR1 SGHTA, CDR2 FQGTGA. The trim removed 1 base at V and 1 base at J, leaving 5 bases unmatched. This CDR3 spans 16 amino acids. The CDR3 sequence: CASSLRGAGGTDTQYF. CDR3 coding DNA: TGTGCCAGCAGCTTAAGAGGGGCGGGGGGCACAGATACGCAGTATTTT.

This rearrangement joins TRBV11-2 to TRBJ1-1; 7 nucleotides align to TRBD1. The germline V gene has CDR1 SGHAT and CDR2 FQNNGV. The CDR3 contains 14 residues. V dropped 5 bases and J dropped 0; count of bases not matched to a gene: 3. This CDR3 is CASSRQGVNTEAFF. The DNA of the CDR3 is TGTGCCAGCAGCCGACAGGGTGTGAACACTGAAGCTTTCTTT.

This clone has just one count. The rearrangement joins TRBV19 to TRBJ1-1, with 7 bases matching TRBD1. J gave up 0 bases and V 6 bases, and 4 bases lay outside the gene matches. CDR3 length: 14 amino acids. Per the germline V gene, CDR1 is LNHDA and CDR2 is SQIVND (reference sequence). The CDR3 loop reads CASSPGQLNTEAFF. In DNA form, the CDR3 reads TGTGCCAGTAGCCCGGGACAGCTGAACACTGAAGCTTTCTTT.

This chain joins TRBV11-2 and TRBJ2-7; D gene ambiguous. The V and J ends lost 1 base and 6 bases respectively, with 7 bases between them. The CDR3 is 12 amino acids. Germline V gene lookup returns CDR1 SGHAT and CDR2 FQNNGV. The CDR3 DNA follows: TGTGCCAGCAGCTTAGGACCCTTCGAGCAGTACTTC. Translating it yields CASSLGPFEQYF.

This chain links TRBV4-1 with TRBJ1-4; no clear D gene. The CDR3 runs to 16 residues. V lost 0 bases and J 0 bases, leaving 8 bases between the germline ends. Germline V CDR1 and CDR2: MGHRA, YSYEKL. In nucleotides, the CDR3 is TGCGCCAGCAGCCAAGATCGTGACCCAACTAATGAAAAACTGTTTTTT. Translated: CASSQDRDPTNEKLFF.